One and the same sample provided the 17 T cell receptor beta chains below, sequenced in a study of chemoradiotherapy in HPV16-positive cancers. Method: immunoSEQ multiplex PCR; TCRdb's copy keeps in-frame clones and lacks some. The sample has under 2,500 clones; roughly nine tenths are singletons. The sequenced sample was tumor tissue, obtained from a patient who underwent chemoradiotherapy. These receptors came from a human donor with HPV-associated anogenital cancer.

This chain links TRBV9 with TRBJ2-2, with 10 bases aligning to TRBD2. The CDR3 runs to 16 residues. V trimming: 3 bases; J trimming: 0 bases; junction bases outside the gene matches: 2. Germline CDR1 is SGDLS and CDR2 is YYNGEE. The CDR3 coding sequence is TGTGCCAGCAGCGATAGCGGGGGGCCGAACACCGGGGAGCTGTTTTTT. As protein: CASSDSGGPNTGELFF.

The gene calls are TRBV27 and TRBJ2-3; TRBD2 agrees at 12 bases. V was clipped by 4 bases and J by 7 bases; unmatched bases: 6. Germline loops: CDR1 MNHEY, CDR2 SMNVEV (reference sequence). The CDR3 is 15 amino acids. CDR3 coding DNA: TGTGCCAGCAGTTCCCTAGCGGGGGGGCCCAATACGCAGTATTTT. It yields the protein CASSSLAGGPNTQYF.

The chain carries TRBV19 and TRBJ1-2; no definite D call. The CDR3 extends over 12 amino acids. Germline CDR1 LNHDA, CDR2 SQIVND (reference sequence). V was cut by 5 bases and J by 0 bases, with 4 bases left in between. This chain's CDR3 is CASSEANYGYTF. The CDR3 coding sequence is TGTGCCAGTAGTGAAGCTAACTATGGCTACACCTTC. Combining the CDR3 with reference TRBV19 and TRBJ1-2 gives the whole variable domain DGGITQSPKYLFRKEGQNVTLSCEQNLNHDAMYWYRQDPGQGLRLIYYSQIVNDFQKGDIAEGYSVSREKKESFPLTVTSAQKNPTAFYLCASSEANYGYTFGSGTRLTVV.

The chain carries TRBV29-1 and TRBJ2-5, with D perhaps matching TRBD2 (7 bases). The V end lost 5 bases, the J end lost 5 bases, and 21 bases lay between the germline ends. This CDR3 is built from 15 residues. In germline, CDR1 is SQVTM, CDR2 ANQGSEA. CDR3 DNA sequence: TGCAGCGTTTTGGGCGTTCGGGGGGCTCGGGAGACCCAGTACTTC. Residues: CSVLGVRGARETQYF.

The rearrangement joins TRBV9 to TRBJ2-2, with D possibly TRBD2 on 7 matching bases. There are 15 residues in the CDR3. V dropped 3 bases and J dropped 7 bases, with 16 bases sitting between them. From germline, CDR1 is SGDLS and CDR2 YYNGEE. CDR3 in DNA: TGTGCCAGCAGCGAAGGACTAGAAGGGGGCGGGGAGCTGTTTTTT. It yields the protein CASSEGLEGGGELFF.

The V call is TRBV7-2, the J call TRBJ1-2; unclear D gene. This CDR3 comprises 13 residues. The germline V gene encodes CDR1 SGHTA and CDR2 FQGNSA. V was shortened by 7 bases and J by 7 bases, with 16 bases between the two germline ends. For the CDR3, the DNA is TGTGCCAGCAACTCGTACAGTGGGTTTGGCTACACCTTC. This gives the protein CASNSYSGFGYTF.

The V call is TRBV7-9, the J call TRBJ2-7; TRBD1 matches at 7 bases. The junction had 7 bases not matched to a gene; V was cut back by 2 bases and J by 6 bases. The CDR3 loop spans 14 amino acids. The germline V gene encodes CDR1 SEHNR and CDR2 FQNEAQ (reference sequence). The CDR3 bases are TGTGCCAGCAGCTTAACGCAGGGGGAAATCGAGCAGTACTTC. It specifies CASSLTQGEIEQYF.

This clone is a singleton in its sample. V and J are TRBV5-1 and TRBJ2-5; TRBD1 might be the D (7 bases). The CDR3 covers 14 residues. V was trimmed by 1 base and J by 4 bases, leaving 11 bases between them. Germline V gene lookup returns CDR1 SGHRS and CDR2 YFSETQ. DNA for the CDR3: TGCGCCAGCAGCTTGAGGGGGCGGGGAGAGACCCAGTACTTC. Protein: CASSLRGRGETQYF.

V and J are TRBV5-1 and TRBJ2-7, with D tentatively TRBD1 (6 bases). CDR1 SGHRS and CDR2 YFSETQ come from the germline V gene. Trimming stripped 1 base from V and 7 bases from J, with 15 bases between. CDR3 length: 14 residues. The CDR3 is CASSLSPTGQEQYF. As DNA, the CDR3 is TGCGCCAGCAGCTTGTCCCCCACCGGACAGGAGCAGTACTTC.

This chain links TRBV7-9 with TRBJ2-3; D is undetermined. This CDR3 has 16 amino acids. Germline values: CDR1 SEHNR, CDR2 FQNEAQ (reference sequence). V was cut by 2 bases and J by 3 bases, with 15 bases left in between. CDR3 nucleotides: TGTGCCAGCAGCTTACTTTTTTTTAGGGATACAGATACGCAGTATTTT. The encoded protein is CASSLLFFRDTDTQYF. Combining the CDR3 with reference TRBV7-9 and TRBJ2-3 gives the whole variable domain DTGVSQNPRHKITKRGQNVTFRCDPISEHNRLYWYRQTLGQGPEFLTYFQNEAQLEKSRLLSDRFSAERPKGSFSTLEIQRTEQGDSAMYLCASSLLFFRDTDTQYFGPGTRLTVL.

To note about this clone: The junction differs from germline at one of its ends, possibly a read error. This sequence joins TRBV6-5 and TRBJ1-2; TRBD1 might be the D (5 bases). The CDR3 covers 13 residues. The V gene's germline CDR1 is MNHEY and CDR2 SVGAGI. The CDR3 region has the DNA TGTGCCAGCAGCCCCTGGGACTTCTATGGCTGCACCTTC. Its translation: CASSPWDFYGCTF.

This chain connects TRBV4-1 to TRBJ2-1; D gene uncertain. CDR1 and CDR2 (germline): MGHRA, YSYEKL. V was pared by 3 bases and J by 8 bases, with 14 bases between. This CDR3 comprises 14 residues. CDR3 in amino acids: CASSQPGQMDEQFF. CDR3 in DNA: TGCGCCAGCAGCCAGCCGGGTCAAATGGATGAGCAGTTCTTC.

This chain's CDR3 is CASSYIETANTGELFF. The DNA for the CDR3 is TGTGCCAGCAGTTACATCGAAACGGCGAACACCGGGGAGCTGTTTTTT. The chain couples TRBV6-5 to TRBJ2-2; unclear D gene. Trimming took 2 bases from V and 0 from J, leaving 10 bases between them. The CDR3 sequence is 16 residues long. Germline CDR1 and CDR2: MNHEY and SVGAGI.

The V gene is TRBV6-5, the J gene TRBJ1-1; a weak D match, TRBD1 (5 bases). V shed 7 bases and J shed 4 bases, with 13 bases lying between them. The CDR3 length is 13 residues. The germline V gene has CDR1 MNHEY and CDR2 SVGAGI. In nucleotides, the CDR3 is TGTGCCAGCAATCACCAGGGAAGCACTGAAGCTTTCTTT. Translated: CASNHQGSTEAFF.

The chain carries TRBV4-3 and TRBJ2-1, with D perhaps matching TRBD1 (6 bases). Trimming took off 3 bases at V and 5 bases at J, with 14 bases between the two ends. Germline assignment: CDR1 LGHNA and CDR2 YSLEER. The CDR3 consists of 15 residues. The CDR3 coding sequence is TGCGCCAGCAGCCACTTAGGGGACACAAACAATGAGCAGTTCTTC. This sequence encodes CASSHLGDTNNEQFF.

This clone was observed once. The genes are TRBV28 and TRBJ1-5, with D tentatively TRBD1 (5 bases). CDR1 MDHEN and CDR2 SYDVKM come from the germline V gene. V was clipped by 2 bases and J by 0 bases, with 14 bases between them. The CDR3 has 17 residues. The CDR3 here is CASSLRWGVYSNQPQHF. CDR3 in DNA: TGTGCCAGCAGTTTAAGGTGGGGCGTCTATAGCAATCAGCCCCAGCATTTT.

The chain carries TRBV6-1 and TRBJ1-5; tentative D call: TRBD1 (6 bases). Germline V CDR1 and CDR2: MNHNS, SASEGT. The germline V and J ends were trimmed by 8 bases and 2 bases, with 16 bases remaining between them. This CDR3 has 15 amino acids. CDR3 nucleotides: TGTGCCAGCTCTACGGGGGCGGCGGGCAATCAGCCCCAGCATTTT. This encodes CASSTGAAGNQPQHF.